This TCR beta chain was captured in a study of CD8 T cells in Susac syndrome. The CDR3 loop spans 11 amino acids. V gave up 3 bases and J gave up 9 bases, with 8 bases separating them. CDR1 and CDR2 (germline): MGHDK, SYGVNS. Sequencing of TCR beta was undertaken in CD8+ and CD4+ T cells derived from blood. Negative isolation was used for CD8+ and CD4+ T cells, and FACS enrichment was applied to TEMRA cells. Notes on the study in general: The number of individuals included in the study's TCR sequencing and HLA analysis was acknowledged as relatively small.

For this clonotype: The antigen is undetermined.

The authors reverse transcribed roughly 0.5 to 1 ug RNA with random hexamers. TCR beta CDR3 was amplified by immunoSEQ multiplex PCR. This amplification extended across 54 Vbeta and 13 Jbeta segments. TCRdb recomputed calls from the immunoSEQ multiplex PCR reads with MiXCR, one row per CDR3 protein. This repertoire shows roughly 150,000 distinct CDR3 sequences, just over 90% found once; its top ten account for more than 0.07%. The clonotype comes from a human donor in good health. The J gene is TRBJ2-5, the V gene TRBV25-1, with a tentative D call TRBD2 (6 bases). The sample was CD4+ T cells from PBMCs. The CDR3 sequence is CASSDWRAQYF. The CDR3 nucleotides are TGTGCCAGCAGTGATTGGAGGGCCCAGTACTTC.